The entry that follows covers one T cell receptor beta chain sequence. In the original workflow: Estimation of nucleated cell counts was performed using reference gene primer amplification. Measured with immunoSEQ multiplex PCR; TCRdb has only the in-frame clones, and not every one. V, J and clone size are taken as reported in that table, and D and trimming were inferred from the DNA itself. The table has approximately 49,000 clones, 88% seen once. The sample originates from a study of blood T cell repertoires in COVID-19. Across the whole study: The origin of the acute and convalescent COVID-19 samples was the United States, Italy and Spain. T cells, B-cell-depleted T cells, or PBMCs provided the cDNA or gDNA that served as material.

V lost 3 bases and J lost 6, with 9 bases in between. Germline loops: CDR1 SGHTA, CDR2 FQGNSA. The length of the CDR3 is 12 residues. This TCR was sampled from a man in his fifties or sixties with active COVID-19. Sequencing was performed on peripheral blood. This chain joins TRBV7-2 and TRBJ2-7, with D hard to call. DNA of the CDR3: TGTGCCAGCAGCTTTAGCCGCTCCGAGCAGTACTTC. This encodes CASSFSRSEQYF.